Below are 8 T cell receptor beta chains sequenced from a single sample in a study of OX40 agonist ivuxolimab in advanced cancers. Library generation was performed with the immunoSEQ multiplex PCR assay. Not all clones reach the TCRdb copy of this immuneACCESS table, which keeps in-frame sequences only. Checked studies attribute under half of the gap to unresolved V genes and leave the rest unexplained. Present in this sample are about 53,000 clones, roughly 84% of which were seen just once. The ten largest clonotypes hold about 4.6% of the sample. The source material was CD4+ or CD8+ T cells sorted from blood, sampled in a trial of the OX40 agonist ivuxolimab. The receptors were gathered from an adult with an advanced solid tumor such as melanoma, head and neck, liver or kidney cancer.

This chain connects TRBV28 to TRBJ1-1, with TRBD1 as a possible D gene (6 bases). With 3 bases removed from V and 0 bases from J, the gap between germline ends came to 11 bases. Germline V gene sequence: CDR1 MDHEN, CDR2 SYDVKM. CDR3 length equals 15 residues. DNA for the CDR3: TGTGCCAGCAGTTTGGCAGGACAGATGAACACTGAAGCTTTCTTT. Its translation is CASSLAGQMNTEAFF.

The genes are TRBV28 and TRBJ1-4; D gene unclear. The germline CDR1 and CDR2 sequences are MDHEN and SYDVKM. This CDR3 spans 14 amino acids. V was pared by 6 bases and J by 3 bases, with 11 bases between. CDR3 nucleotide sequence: TGTGCCAGCAGAAATACCCTGGCTAATGAAAAACTGTTTTTT. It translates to CASRNTLANEKLFF.

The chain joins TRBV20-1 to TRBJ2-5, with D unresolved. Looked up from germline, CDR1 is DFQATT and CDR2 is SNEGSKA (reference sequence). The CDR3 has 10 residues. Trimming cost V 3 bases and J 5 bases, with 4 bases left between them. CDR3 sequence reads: CSASLETQYF. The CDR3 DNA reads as TGCAGTGCTAGTTTGGAGACCCAGTACTTC.

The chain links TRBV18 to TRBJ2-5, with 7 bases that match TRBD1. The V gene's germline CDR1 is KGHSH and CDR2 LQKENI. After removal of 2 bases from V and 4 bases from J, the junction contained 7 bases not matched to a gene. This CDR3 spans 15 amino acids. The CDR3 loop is CASSPRRDSRETQYF. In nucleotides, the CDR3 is TGTGCCAGCTCACCAAGACGGGACAGCCGAGAGACCCAGTACTTC. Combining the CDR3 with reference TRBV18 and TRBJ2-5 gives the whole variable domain NAGVMQNPRHLVRRRGQEARLRCSPMKGHSHVYWYRQLPEEGLKFMVYLQKENIIDESGMPKERFSAEFPKEGPSILRIQQVVRGDSAAYFCASSPRRDSRETQYFGPGTRLLVL.

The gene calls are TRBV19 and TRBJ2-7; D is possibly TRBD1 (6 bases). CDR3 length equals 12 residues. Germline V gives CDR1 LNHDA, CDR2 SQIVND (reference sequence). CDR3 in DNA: TGTGCAACAGGGAGAGGGGACTACGAGCAGTACTTC. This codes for CATGRGDYEQYF. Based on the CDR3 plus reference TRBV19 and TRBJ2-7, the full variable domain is DGGITQSPKYLFRKEGQNVTLSCEQNLNHDAMYWYRQDPGQGLRLIYYSQIVNDFQKGDIAEGYSVSREKKESFPLTVTSAQKNPTAFYLCATGRGDYEQYFGPGTRLTVT.

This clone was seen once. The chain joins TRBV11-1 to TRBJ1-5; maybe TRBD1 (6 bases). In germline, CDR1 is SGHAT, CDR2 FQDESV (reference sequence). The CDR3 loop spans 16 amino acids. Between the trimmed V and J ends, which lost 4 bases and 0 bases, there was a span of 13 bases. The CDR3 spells CASSSKTGFSNQPQHF. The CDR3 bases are TGTGCCAGCAGCTCAAAGACAGGTTTTAGCAATCAGCCCCAGCATTTT.

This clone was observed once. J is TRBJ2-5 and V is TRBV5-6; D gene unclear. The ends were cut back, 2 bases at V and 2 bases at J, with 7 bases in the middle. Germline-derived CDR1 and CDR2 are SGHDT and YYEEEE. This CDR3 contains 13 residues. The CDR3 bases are TGTGCCAGCAGCTTAATCCATCAAGAGACCCAGTACTTC. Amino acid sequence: CASSLIHQETQYF.

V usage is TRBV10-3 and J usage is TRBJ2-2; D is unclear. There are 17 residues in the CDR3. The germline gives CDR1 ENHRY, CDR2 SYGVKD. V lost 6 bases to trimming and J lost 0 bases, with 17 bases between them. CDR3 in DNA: TGTGCCATCAGGCAAACTGGGATGGCACCGAACACCGGGGAGCTGTTTTTT. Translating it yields CAIRQTGMAPNTGELFF.